The following is a T cell receptor (beta chain) sequence with its context. In the source study's methods: Using reference gene primer amplification, nucleated cell counts were estimated. Libraries were prepared by immunoSEQ multiplex PCR; TCRdb keeps only in-frame clonotypes and omits some of them. V and J calls and clone size are those listed in that table; D and trimming were worked out from the DNA. Of a few hundred thousand clones listed, around 86% were seen once; the top ten hold about 1.6%. This entry comes from a study of blood T cell repertoires in COVID-19. Across the whole study: Sample material is recorded as cDNA or gDNA derived from T cells, B-cell-depleted T cells, or PBMCs.

V shed 0 bases and J shed 0 bases, with 10 bases lying between them. CDR1 and CDR2 (germline): SGHDT, YYEEEE. The CDR3 has 15 residues. The chain couples TRBV5-6 to TRBJ2-7; TRBD2 is a possible D gene (5 bases). This receptor was taken from a woman aged 45-60 years with acute or convalescent COVID-19. Sequencing was performed on peripheral blood. In DNA form, the CDR3 reads TGTGCCAGCAGCTTGGTCGGGAAGGGCTCCTACGAGCAGTACTTC. The encoded protein is CASSLVGKGSYEQYF.